This paragraph reports one TCR beta chain. Original data processing: Amplification of reference gene primers provided the estimated nucleated cell counts. Sequencing used immunoSEQ multiplex PCR; TCRdb keeps in-frame clones, though not all of them. V and J calls and clone size are copied from that table; D and trimming were computed from the DNA. The sample lists around 94,000 clones, roughly 87% seen once, with around 2% in the top ten. Germline CDR1 and CDR2: SGHRS and YFSETQ. The CDR3 contains 14 residues. J lost 5 bases, V lost 6 bases, and 8 bases had no gene match. This specimen comes from a study of blood T cell repertoires in COVID-19.

This sequence originates from a man between 45 and 60 years old with active COVID-19. The chain uses TRBV5-1 and TRBJ2-5; 9 bases align to TRBD1. Material for sequencing was peripheral blood. The CDR3 loop reads CASNTGGAGETQYF. The CDR3 DNA reads as TGCGCCAGCAACACAGGGGGCGCGGGGGAGACCCAGTACTTC. Together with reference TRBV5-1 and TRBJ2-5, the CDR3 gives the full variable domain: KAGVTQTPRYLIKTRGQQVTLSCSPISGHRSVSWYQQTPGQGLQFLFEYFSETQRNKGNFPGRFSGRQFSNSRSEMNVSTLELGDSALYLCASNTGGAGETQYFGPGTRLLVL.